This paragraph covers one T cell receptor (beta chain) sequence. The data originate from a study of blood T cell repertoires in COVID-19. Study context: Sites in the United States, Italy and Spain provided acute and convalescent COVID-19 samples.

In germline, CDR1 is MGHRA, CDR2 YSYEKL. J was trimmed by 4 bases and V by 1 base; bases with no gene match: 10. The CDR3 spans 17 residues. Authors' processing steps: Amplifying reference gene primers gave estimates of nucleated cell counts. Sequencing was performed with immunoSEQ multiplex PCR; in TCRdb, only in-frame clones are kept and a portion is missing. That table gives V, J and clone size, and the DNA gave D and trimming. The sample yields over 150,000 clones, more than 85% seen once. The specimen sequenced was peripheral blood. This chain connects TRBV4-1 to TRBJ2-7, with 10 bases aligning to TRBD2. This receptor was taken from a man between 60 and 75 years old with COVID-19, enrolled during active disease. CDR3 sequence: CASSQGVVAGGIYEQYF. Written as DNA, the CDR3 is TGCGCCAGCAGCCAAGGGGTGGTAGCGGGAGGTATTTACGAGCAGTACTTC.